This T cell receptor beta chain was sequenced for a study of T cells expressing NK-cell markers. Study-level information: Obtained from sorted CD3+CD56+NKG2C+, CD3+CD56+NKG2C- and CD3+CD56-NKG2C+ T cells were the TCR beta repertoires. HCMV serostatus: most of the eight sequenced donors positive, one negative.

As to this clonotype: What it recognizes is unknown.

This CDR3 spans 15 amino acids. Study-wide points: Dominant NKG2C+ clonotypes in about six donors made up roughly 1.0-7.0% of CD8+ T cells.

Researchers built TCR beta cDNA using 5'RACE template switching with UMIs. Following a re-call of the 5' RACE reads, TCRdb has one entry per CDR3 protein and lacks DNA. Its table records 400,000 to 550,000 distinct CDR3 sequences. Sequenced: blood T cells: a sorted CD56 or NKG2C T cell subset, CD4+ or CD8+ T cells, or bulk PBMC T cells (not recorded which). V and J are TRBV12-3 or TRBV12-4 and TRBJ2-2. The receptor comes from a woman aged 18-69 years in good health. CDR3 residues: CASSFFVANTGELFF.